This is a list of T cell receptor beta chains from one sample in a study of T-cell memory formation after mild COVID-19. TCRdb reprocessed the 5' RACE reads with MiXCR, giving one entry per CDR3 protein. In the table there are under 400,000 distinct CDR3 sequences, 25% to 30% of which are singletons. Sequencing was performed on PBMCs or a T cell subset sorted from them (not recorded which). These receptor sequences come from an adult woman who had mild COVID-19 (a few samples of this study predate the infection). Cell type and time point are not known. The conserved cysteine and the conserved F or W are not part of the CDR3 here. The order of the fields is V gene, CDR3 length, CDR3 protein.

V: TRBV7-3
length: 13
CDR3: ASSRQGILTDTQY

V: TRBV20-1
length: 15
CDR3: SARDAQKFSGTDTQY

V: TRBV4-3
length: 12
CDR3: ASSQEGLAGISV

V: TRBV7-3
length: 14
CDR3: ASSSSLVGGYNEQF

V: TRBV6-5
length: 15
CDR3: ASSPAWAGGNTGELF

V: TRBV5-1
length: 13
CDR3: ASSLATGVSGELF

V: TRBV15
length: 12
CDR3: ATSKDRGPYEQY

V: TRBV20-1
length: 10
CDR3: SAHWAGDTQY

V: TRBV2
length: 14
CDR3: ASISPSGGTYNEQF

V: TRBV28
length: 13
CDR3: ASSLSARGADTQY

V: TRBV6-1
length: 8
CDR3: ASSEGVQY

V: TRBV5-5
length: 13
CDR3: ASSLSGTYNQPQH

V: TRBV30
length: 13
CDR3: AWSPPSGVFYEQY

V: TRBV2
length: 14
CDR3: ASSERSGQGSYEQY

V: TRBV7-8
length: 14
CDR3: ASSKVLAGGKYEQY

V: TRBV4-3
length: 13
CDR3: ASSQDSEGNTEAF

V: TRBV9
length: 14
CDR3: ASSVDPAGGQNEQF

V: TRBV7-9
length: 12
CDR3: ASRDGDPNTEAF

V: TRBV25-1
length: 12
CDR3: ASSEKQDPYEQY

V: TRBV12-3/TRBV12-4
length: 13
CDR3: ASGAVAFGANVLT

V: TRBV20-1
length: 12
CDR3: SANGQDSSYEQY

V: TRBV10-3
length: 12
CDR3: AIKGQGVSDEQF

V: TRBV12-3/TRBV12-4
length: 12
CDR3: ASSQQTPRETQY

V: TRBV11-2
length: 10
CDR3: ASSLGGPEAF

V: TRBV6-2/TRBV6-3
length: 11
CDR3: ASSSRMETEAF

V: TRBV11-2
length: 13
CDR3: ASSPLPGSTGELF

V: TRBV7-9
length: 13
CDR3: ASSSIGGATFEQF

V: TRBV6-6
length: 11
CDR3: ASSKQAAYEQY

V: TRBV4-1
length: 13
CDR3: ASSQERGSIGELF

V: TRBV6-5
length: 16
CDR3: ASSYLGLAGGANPLQY

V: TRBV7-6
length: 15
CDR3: ASSWLGSGTNTGELF

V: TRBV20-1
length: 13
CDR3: SASQEGFETDTQY

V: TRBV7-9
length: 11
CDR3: ASSFEREYEQY

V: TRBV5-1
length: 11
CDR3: ASSLARREEQY

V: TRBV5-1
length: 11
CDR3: ASSGENTGELF

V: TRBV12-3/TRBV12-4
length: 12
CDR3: ASGSSGRADTQY